Below are 15 T cell receptor beta chains sequenced from a single sample in a study of TIL therapy for anti-PD-1-resistant metastatic lung cancer. This was the immunoSEQ v3 assay. TCRdb keeps only in-frame clones here, not all; method: immunoSEQ multiplex PCR. The sample has about 6,300 clones, around three fifths seen once; the top ten hold about a sixth. Time point indicated: pre-treatment sample, taken before nivolumab and TIL therapy. Tumor tissue came from excised metastases, mostly pleural nodules or supraclavicular lymph nodes. Sequenced here: tumor tissue, sampled at baseline. These receptors were taken from a person aged 25-85 years with non-small cell lung cancer.

As DNA, the CDR3 is TGTGCCAGCAGCAGGGACAGGGATGACATTCAGTACTTC. It is translated as CASSRDRDDIQYF. This chain joins TRBV3-1 (or the pseudogene TRBV3-2) and TRBJ2-4, with 9 bases lining up with TRBD1. From germline, CDR1 is LGHDT and CDR2 YNNKEL (reference sequence). V trimming: 5 bases; J trimming: 8 bases; junction bases outside the gene matches: 4. The CDR3 totals 13 residues.

This chain uses TRBV6-6 with TRBJ1-1; D is undetermined. The germline CDR1 and CDR2 sequences are MNHNY and SVGAGI (reference sequence). The CDR3 contains 12 residues. The V and J ends lost 6 bases and 5 bases respectively, with 10 bases between them. CDR3 DNA sequence: TGTGCCAGCAGCCGCGTCGAAACTGAAGCTTTCTTT. Its protein product is CASSRVETEAFF.

The chain uses TRBV5-1 and TRBJ2-2; 9 positions match TRBD1. This CDR3 region has 18 residues. Unmatched junction bases numbered 13, after V lost 5 bases and J lost 2 bases. Germline values: CDR1 SGHRS, CDR2 YFSETQ. CDR3 amino acids: CASSFRDRAGTNTGELFF. The CDR3 nucleotides read TGCGCCAGCAGTTTCCGGGACAGGGCCGGGACCAACACCGGGGAGCTGTTTTTT.

The chain carries TRBV19 and TRBJ2-1; D gene uncertain. Germline loops: CDR1 LNHDA, CDR2 SQIVND (reference sequence). The CDR3 is made up of 15 amino acids. Trimming took 3 bases from V and 6 from J, leaving 15 bases between them. The CDR3 nucleotides read TGTGCCAGTAGTATCGACTCTGGGCAAGTCAATGAGCAGTTCTTC. This encodes CASSIDSGQVNEQFF. The whole variable domain, filled in from reference TRBV19 and TRBJ2-1, reads DGGITQSPKYLFRKEGQNVTLSCEQNLNHDAMYWYRQDPGQGLRLIYYSQIVNDFQKGDIAEGYSVSREKKESFPLTVTSAQKNPTAFYLCASSIDSGQVNEQFFGPGTRLTVL.

J is TRBJ2-2 and V is TRBV7-3, with TRBD2 matching 16 bases. The CDR3 contains 24 residues. Trimming removed 1 base from V and 6 bases from J; junction bases left unmatched: 23. The germline V gene encodes CDR1 SGHTA and CDR2 FQGTGA. In DNA form, the CDR3 reads TGTGCCAGCAGCTTAAGGGCCTACATAGGGGGCGCCGGGACTAGCGGGAGGGCCGCCGGGGAGCTGTTTTTT. Translated: CASSLRAYIGGAGTSGRAAGELFF.

The chain links TRBV7-9 to TRBJ1-4; 10 bases agree with TRBD1. Trimming took 0 bases from V and 13 from J; bases not matched to a gene: 2. Per germline, CDR1 SEHNR and CDR2 FQNEAQ (reference sequence). The CDR3 has 13 amino acids. The CDR3 loop is CASSLADRGRLFF. For the CDR3, the DNA is TGTGCCAGCAGCTTAGCGGACAGGGGGAGACTGTTTTTT.

By proportion, this clone is medium-sized. The chain is built from TRBV4-2 and TRBJ2-2, with 10 bases fitting TRBD1. V lost 0 bases to trimming and J lost 4 bases; unmatched junction nucleotides: 2. The CDR3 spans 16 residues. Germline CDR1 is LGHNA and CDR2 is YNFKEQ. The CDR3 nucleotides are TGTGCCAGCAGCCAAGAGGACAGGGGGAGCACCGGGGAGCTGTTTTTT. Protein product: CASSQEDRGSTGELFF.

This chain joins TRBV7-8 and TRBJ2-7; D is ambiguous. Trimming removed 2 bases from V and 4 bases from J, with 6 bases in between. This CDR3 contains 12 residues. In germline, CDR1 is SGHVS, CDR2 FQNEAQ. Here the CDR3 DNA reads TGTGCCAGCAGCTTACTGGGTTACGAGCAGTACTTC. As protein: CASSLLGYEQYF.

This clone is medium-sized within its sample. The rearrangement joins TRBV7-3 to TRBJ1-1; D is undetermined. The CDR3 consists of 14 residues. The germline gives CDR1 SGHTA, CDR2 FQGTGA. V lost 0 bases to trimming and J lost 1 base, with 6 bases between them. CDR3 DNA sequence: TGTGCCAGCAGCTTAACCCCAGGGAACACTGAAGCTTTCTTT. This encodes CASSLTPGNTEAFF.

Within the sample, this clone is medium-sized. The chain carries TRBV4-3 and TRBJ1-2; D is unresolved. The CDR3 is made up of 14 amino acids. V was pared by 0 bases and J by 1 base, with 6 bases between. The germline V gene encodes CDR1 LGHNA and CDR2 YSLEER. The CDR3 sequence is CASSQDRSNYGYTF. CDR3 DNA: TGCGCCAGCAGCCAAGATCGCAGTAACTATGGCTACACCTTC.

The chain is built from TRBV4-1 and TRBJ2-1; 8 bases are shared with TRBD2. Germline-derived CDR1 and CDR2 are MGHRA and YSYEKL. V lost 0 bases and J lost 8; bases outside the gene matches: 6. The CDR3 extends over 15 amino acids. The CDR3, as DNA: TGCGCCAGCAGCCAAGATGAACTAGCGGAGGATGAGCAGTTCTTC. It translates to CASSQDELAEDEQFF.

The chain has TRBV29-1 and TRBJ2-7; TRBD1 or TRBD2 may be the D gene (6 bases each). Per germline, CDR1 SQVTM and CDR2 ANQGSEA. The length of the CDR3 is 12 residues. The ends were cut back, 5 bases at V and 5 bases at J, with 13 bases in the middle. This chain's CDR3 is CSVWRGSDEQYF. The CDR3 DNA sequence: TGCAGCGTTTGGAGGGGGTCCGACGAGCAGTACTTC.

V and J are TRBV5-1 and TRBJ2-1; 11 positions match TRBD2. V shed 4 bases, J shed 7 bases, and the junction held 10 bases outside the gene matches. Germline CDR1 and CDR2: SGHRS and YFSETQ. This CDR3 is 16 amino acids long. The CDR3 DNA follows: TGCGCCAGCAGCATAGTGTTAGCGGGAGGGAATAATGAGCAGTTCTTC. The encoded protein is CASSIVLAGGNNEQFF.

The chain recombines TRBV6-5 with TRBJ1-1, with D hard to call. The CDR3 extends over 13 amino acids. V lost 8 bases to trimming and J lost 1 base, with 11 bases between them. The V gene's germline CDR1 is MNHEY and CDR2 SVGAGI. The DNA of the CDR3 is TGTGCCAGCGGGCACCAGACGAACACTGAAGCTTTCTTT. This gives the protein CASGHQTNTEAFF.

The chain couples TRBV5-1 to TRBJ2-7, with D unresolved. Germline CDR1 is SGHRS and CDR2 is YFSETQ. The CDR3 is 12 residues long. CDR3 in amino acids: CASREQTYEQYV. The CDR3 coding sequence is TGCGCCAGCAGAGAACAGACCTACGAACAGTACGTC.